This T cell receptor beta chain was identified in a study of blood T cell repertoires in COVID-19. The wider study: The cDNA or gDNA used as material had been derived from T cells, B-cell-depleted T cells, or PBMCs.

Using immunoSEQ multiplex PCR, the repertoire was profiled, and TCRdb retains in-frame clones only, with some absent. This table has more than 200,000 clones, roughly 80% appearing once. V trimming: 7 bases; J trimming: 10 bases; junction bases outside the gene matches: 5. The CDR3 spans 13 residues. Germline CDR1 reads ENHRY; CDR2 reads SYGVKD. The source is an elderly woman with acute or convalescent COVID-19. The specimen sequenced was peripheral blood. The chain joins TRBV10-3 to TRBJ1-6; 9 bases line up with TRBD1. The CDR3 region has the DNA TGTGCCATCAATCTGGACAGGGGCTCACCCCTCCACTTT. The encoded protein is CAINLDRGSPLHF.